This TCR beta chain is drawn from a study of shared clonotypes between healthy human individuals. General observations from the study: The naive CD4 repertoires of a handful of donors were compared, and 5% to 6.5% of clonotypes were shared. Depth was large, yet rarefaction showed that sorted-subset sequencing was incomplete.

Every subset's genomic DNA went evenly onto several immunoSEQ plates. The protocol was immunoSEQ multiplex PCR, while the TCRdb copy is restricted to in-frame clones and leaves out a portion. The table has approximately 2.1 million clones, approximately 93% seen once. This clone was observed once. Antigen specificity is unknown. Adult donors, all healthy and HIV-negative, had no recent acute infections or vaccinations. This CDR3 is 13 amino acids long. V was pared by 4 bases and J by 15 bases, with 11 bases of the junction left unmatched. Germline loops: CDR1 MGHRA, CDR2 YSYEKL. The material sequenced was naive CD4+ T cells from PBMCs. Stated subset: CD45RA+ positively selected. This receptor was identified in a man aged 18 to 30 in good health. Some clones in this sample may be carry-over from other donors' samples. The chain uses TRBV4-1 and TRBJ2-1, with TRBD2 matching over 8 bases. Here the CDR3 reads CASSPLGAGGLFF. Here the CDR3 DNA reads TGCGCCAGCAGCCCTTTAGGGGCGGGAGGTCTGTTCTTC.